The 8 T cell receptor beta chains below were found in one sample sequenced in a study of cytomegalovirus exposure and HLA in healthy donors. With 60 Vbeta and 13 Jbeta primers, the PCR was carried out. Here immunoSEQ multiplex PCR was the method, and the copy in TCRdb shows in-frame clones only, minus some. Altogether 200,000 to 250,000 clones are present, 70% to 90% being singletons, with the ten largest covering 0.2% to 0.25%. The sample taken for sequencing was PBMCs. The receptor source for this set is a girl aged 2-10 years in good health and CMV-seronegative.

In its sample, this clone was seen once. CDR3 residues: CASSLLPGQGAPGELFF. In DNA, the CDR3 is TGTGCCAGCAGCCTGCTACCGGGACAGGGGGCGCCCGGGGAGCTGTTTTTT. This chain links TRBV13 with TRBJ2-2; TRBD1 aligns across 12 bases. After removal of 5 bases from V and 6 bases from J, the junction contained 10 bases not matched to a gene. Germline lookup yields CDR1 PRHDT and CDR2 FYEKMQ (reference sequence). CDR3 length: 17 residues.

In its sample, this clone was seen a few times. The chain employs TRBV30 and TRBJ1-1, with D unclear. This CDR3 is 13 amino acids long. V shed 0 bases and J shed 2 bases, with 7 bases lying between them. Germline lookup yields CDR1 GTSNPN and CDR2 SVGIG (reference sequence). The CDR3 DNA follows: TGTGCCTGGAGTGTTAGCCCCAACACTGAAGCTTTCTTT. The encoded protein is CAWSVSPNTEAFF. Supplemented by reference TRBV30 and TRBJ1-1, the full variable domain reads SQTIHQWPATLVQPVGSPLSLECTVEGTSNPNLYWYRQAAGRGLQLLFYSVGIGQISSEVPQNLSASRPQDRQFILSSKKLLLSDSGFYLCAWSVSPNTEAFFGQGTRLTVV.

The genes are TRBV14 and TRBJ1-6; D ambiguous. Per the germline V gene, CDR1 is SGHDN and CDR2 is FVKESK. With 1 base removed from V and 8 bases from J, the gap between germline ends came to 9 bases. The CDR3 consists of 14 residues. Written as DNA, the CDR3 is TGTGCCAGCAGCCAAGGGGCAGTTCATTCACCCCTCCACTTT. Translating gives CASSQGAVHSPLHF.

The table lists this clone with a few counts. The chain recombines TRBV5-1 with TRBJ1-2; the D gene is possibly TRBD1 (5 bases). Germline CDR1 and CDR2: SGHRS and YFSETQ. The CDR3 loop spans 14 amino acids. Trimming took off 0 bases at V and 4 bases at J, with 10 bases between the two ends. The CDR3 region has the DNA TGCGCCAGCAGCTTGGACAGGAAGGGCTATGGCTACACCTTC. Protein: CASSLDRKGYGYTF. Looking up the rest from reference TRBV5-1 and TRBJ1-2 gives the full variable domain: KAGVTQTPRYLIKTRGQQVTLSCSPISGHRSVSWYQQTPGQGLQFLFEYFSETQRNKGNFPGRFSGRQFSNSRSEMNVSTLELGDSALYLCASSLDRKGYGYTFGSGTRLTVV.

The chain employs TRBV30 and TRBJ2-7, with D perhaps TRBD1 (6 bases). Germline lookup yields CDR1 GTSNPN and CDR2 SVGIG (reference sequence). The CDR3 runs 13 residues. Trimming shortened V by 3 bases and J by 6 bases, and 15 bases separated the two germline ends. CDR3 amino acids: CAWSARVQGEQYF. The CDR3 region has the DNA TGTGCCTGGAGCGCTCGGGTACAGGGCGAGCAGTACTTC.

The CDR3 DNA is TGCGCCAGCAGTGAGTCTAGCGGGAGACCCCGGAGGTACAATGAGCAGTTCTTC. Translating it yields CASSESSGRPRRYNEQFF. The chain employs TRBV10-2 and TRBJ2-1, with TRBD2 matching 9 bases. CDR3 length equals 18 residues. The V and J ends lost 0 bases and 4 bases, in that order; junction bases with no gene match: 10. Germline loops: CDR1 WSHSY, CDR2 SAAADI.

The CDR3 sequence: CASSPDRGLFEKLFF. Written as DNA, the CDR3 is TGTGCCAGTAGTCCGGACAGGGGCCTCTTTGAAAAACTGTTTTTT. The genes are TRBV19 and TRBJ1-4; 9 positions agree with TRBD1. The V and J ends lost 5 bases and 7 bases, in that order; junction bases with no gene match: 8. The V gene's germline CDR1 is LNHDA and CDR2 SQIVND (reference sequence). This CDR3 comprises 15 residues.

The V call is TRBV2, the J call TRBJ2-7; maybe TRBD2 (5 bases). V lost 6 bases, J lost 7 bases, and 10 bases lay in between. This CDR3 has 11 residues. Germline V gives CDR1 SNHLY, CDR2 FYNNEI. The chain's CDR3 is CASRGRREQYF. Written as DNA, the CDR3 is TGTGCCAGCAGGGGGAGAAGGGAGCAGTACTTC.